This T cell receptor beta chain was retrieved from a study of cytomegalovirus exposure and HLA in healthy donors (dated by TCRdb to about 2017). Background for the entire study: According to an earlier analysis of a few hundred of the donors, 200 million or so T cells yielded 120 million or so unique TCR beta sequences and less than 300 Gb of sequence data. An early release covering roughly 640 HLA-typed donors comprised about 310 gigabases of sequencing data and around 85 million unique TCR sequences. Of the roughly 390 genotyped donors, around 81% fell in the genetic ancestry cluster associated with self-reported Caucasian donors. The study aimed to test whether cataloging public T cell receptors could reveal signatures of past pathogen exposure. The T cell repertoires of 666 subjects were profiled by immunosequencing and related to cytomegalovirus serostatus. Besides the first cohort of roughly 700 subjects, a separate validation cohort made up of 120 different subjects was used. High-throughput TCR immunosequencing, statistical association of individual TCRs with disease status, and machine learning were combined to predict cytomegalovirus infection status. To study patterns of TCR occurrence, a later analysis re-analyzed previously published TCR beta repertoires from around 700 donors and added high-resolution HLA genotyping. Rather than drawing on any new phenotypic data, the later analysis identified candidate immune exposures from TCR beta sequences and the way those sequences occurred across donors. In an earlier analysis of 500 to 650 of the donors, high-throughput TCR beta sequencing was used to judge whether each TCR beta V gene segment behaved as functional or pseudogenic. Donor age, sex, ethnicity and CMV serostatus were compiled alongside the repertoire data. Genome-wide SNP genotypes for about three fifths of the roughly 700 donors were used in a later genetic analysis, which treated that subset as a discovery cohort. All discovery cohort repertoires had been generated on a single sequencing platform. HLA typing included class I and class II loci at four-digit resolution. Typing coverage varied by locus: about 629-630 donors for A, B, C, DRB1 and DQB1; more than 500 for DQA1; approximately 610 for DPA1; approximately 490 for DPB1. Four to six DR-DQ haplotypes were handled as single units for association and clustering because linkage in the cohort was strong. On average, about 200,000 unique TCR beta nucleotide sequences were sequenced per donor among a few hundred genotyped donors of the cohort, with roughly 18% of those sequences being non-productive.

This clone was recorded a few times. Its antigen is currently not known. Base qualities are not at hand, and no much larger clone is one base apart. Overall study outcomes, separate from this receptor: The cohort was sequenced for TCR beta chains only, and without alpha or paired-chain data the features that could be detected were limited. Compared with the roughly 600-donor mean, donors in an Asian-associated ancestry cluster had fewer N-insertions in productive TCRs, according to a later genetic analysis. HLA typing was unavailable for some donors at each locus, so association tests used only the typed subset. An earlier analysis of approximately 540 of the donors showed that most TCR beta V segments appeared in productive rearrangements either about 87% or about 30% of the time, which broadly matched IMGT annotations. The 87-base-pair reads could not distinguish some IMGT-functional V segments, including TRBV6-2 and TRBV6-3, so those segments were excluded. In a later analysis, HLA-associated TCR beta chains were found to be more clonally expanded and to have lower generation probabilities than equally common non-associated chains. When HLA alleles, especially DR and DQ, strongly co-occurred, TCR associations were difficult to assign to individual alleles. Presence/absence analyses assumed roughly uniform sequencing depth across donors, an assumption that may not hold. While some public TCRs were present in many individuals, most TCR sequences turned up only very rarely across donors. Because counts were too low, about 18 rarely observed V segments, including chromosome 9 orphons, were excluded from the earlier analysis of a few hundred of the donors. At a false discovery rate of 0.05, a later analysis linked about 16,000 TCR beta sequences to specific HLA alleles. An association between a missense DCLRE1C variant and V-gene and J-gene trimming of TCR beta chains was found in a later genetic analysis and replicated in an independent cohort. A further reported finding was that TCR beta sequences accurately predicted the HLA-A and HLA-B alleles for most subjects in the first cohort. A cluster of highly shared sequence variants was judged likely to be a technical artifact of the sequencing pipeline. A later analysis found that TCR association rates varied across HLA loci, with DRB1 alleles showing the most associated TCRs and HLA-C alleles the fewest. For the cohort, immune exposure information was limited to CMV serostatus. In a later analysis, several top co-occurrence clusters were reported to appear linked to parvovirus B19, influenza, CMV and Epstein-Barr virus. The classifier was reported to diagnose cytomegalovirus status with high specificity and sensitivity in both the original and validation cohorts. In a later analysis, most CMV-associated TCR beta chains were found to appear HLA-restricted, with HLA associations seemingly driven largely by CMV exposure. Correlated functional status among segregating V segments might reflect linkage disequilibrium, but an unknown experimental factor could not be ruled out. The authors suggested that the approach could potentially be extended to other disease states and immunological phenotypes. A few of the identified cytomegalovirus-associated TCR beta chains were confirmed in vitro to be specific for cytomegalovirus antigens. A total of fewer than 200 TCR beta chains were listed by the study as associated with cytomegalovirus.

The CDR3, from cysteine to phenylalanine, totals 13 residues. Only the CDR3 region is kept as DNA, spanning 39 bases read in frame from base 1. Looking up the germline V gene yields CDR1 ENHRY and CDR2 SYGVKD. V lost 9 bases and J lost 6 bases, and the count of bases not matched to a germline gene is 7. The cohort comprised 550 to 700 healthy bone marrow donors. Cohort members were all nominally healthy when sampled, although unrecorded immune exposures were likely present. The donor tested CMV seropositive, placing the donor among the 289 seropositive members of the cohort. A peripheral blood sample was collected from each donor, and TCR beta sequencing was performed on peripheral blood mononuclear cells. Genomic DNA extraction from the blood cell samples was performed with the Qiagen DNeasy Blood Extraction Kit. The library was generated by the immunoSEQ multiplex PCR assay. For the multiplex PCR, a mixture combining 60 forward primers for TCR Vbeta segments and 13 reverse primers for TCR Jbeta segments was used. The CDR3 region of rearranged TCR beta genes was amplified from genomic DNA with a multiplex PCR assay. The amplified TCR beta libraries were sequenced on the Illumina HiSeq System as 87-base-pair reads. Per the source publication's procedure: A later analysis tallied approximately 87 million unique TCR beta chains across the roughly 610 repertoires, and some 10 million of those chains were shared by two or more donors. Raw reads were error-corrected and collapsed into unique sequences with a nearest-neighbor algorithm that merged closely related sequences to remove PCR and sequencing errors. V, D and J gene segments were assigned by aligning CDR3 sequences to IMGT reference sequences. For a sequence to be retained, a match of at least six nucleotides to both a V gene segment and a J gene segment was required. Rearrangements were called productive when the CDR3 lacked stop codons and stayed in frame with V and J; all others were non-productive. Following IMGT convention, CDR3 was defined as the stretch from the second conserved V-encoded cysteine to the conserved J-encoded phenylalanine. The earlier analysis of more than 450 of the donors excluded sequences that lacked an unambiguous match to a single V gene segment. An earlier analysis of around 600 of the donors classified V segments as functional when productive rearrangements were above 56.7% and as segregating when the standard deviation between donors was above 5%. To diagnose cytomegalovirus status from the catalog of TCR beta chain sequences, a statistical classification framework was built. In a later analysis, TCR nucleotide sequences were compared against IMGT/GENE-DB human TR gene sequences so that V and J genes could be assigned. Using the TCRdist pipeline, a later analysis assigned CDR3 sequences along with most-parsimonious VDJ recombination scenarios. In a later analysis, each TCR beta chain was defined by its CDR3 amino acid sequence together with its V-gene family, and reads without a unique V-gene family were excluded. To address suspected cross-contamination and a sequencing artifact, a later analysis removed roughly 580 highly shared, low-generation-probability nucleotide sequences. In a later analysis, a clonal expansion index for each public chain was calculated from normalized within-repertoire ranks of inferred template counts. In a later analysis, generation probabilities were computed with a VDJ recombination model fitted to out-of-frame rearrangements, and the resulting probabilities were checked against IGoR. In a later analysis, hypergeometric tests were used to score TCR-TCR, TCR-HLA and TCR-CMV co-occurrence, with a repertoire-size bias correction applied to TCR pairs. To estimate false discovery rates, a later analysis permuted the HLA or CMV assignments 20 times. In a later analysis, co-occurring TCRs were grouped using DBSCAN, with TCRdist sequence similarity added in when clustering inside HLA-allele-positive subsets. Repertoires with fewer than 30,000 or more than 120,000 public chains were left out of co-occurrence clustering, as were five repertoires with anomalous nucleotide sharing. TCRdb retrieved this table from immuneACCESS and kept in-frame rearrangements only. Not all clones are present; in checked studies, unresolved V genes account for under half, and no reason is known for the remainder. The DNA gave D and trimming, while V, J and clone size come from that table. A total of around 80,000 clones appear in this sample, 62% of them only once. 3.5% to 4.5% of the sample comes from the top ten.

The sample comprised PBMCs. The chain was built from TRBV10-3 and TRBJ1-2, and 10 junctional nucleotides match TRBD1. This clonotype originated in a male donor in good health and CMV-seropositive. The encoded CDR3 is CAIDRGRNHGYTF. The bases read TGTGCCATTGACAGGGGGCGGAACCATGGCTACACCTTC.